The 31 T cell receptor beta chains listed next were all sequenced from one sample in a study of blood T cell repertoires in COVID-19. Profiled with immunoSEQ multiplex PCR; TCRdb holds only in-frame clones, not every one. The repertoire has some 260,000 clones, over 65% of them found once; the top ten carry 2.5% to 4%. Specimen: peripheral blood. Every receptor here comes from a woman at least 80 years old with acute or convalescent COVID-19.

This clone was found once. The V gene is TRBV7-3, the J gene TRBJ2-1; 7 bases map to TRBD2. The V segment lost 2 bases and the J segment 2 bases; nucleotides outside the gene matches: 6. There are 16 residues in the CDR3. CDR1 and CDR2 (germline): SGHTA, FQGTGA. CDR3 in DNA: TGTGCCAGCAGCTTACGTCCGGGACTAACCTACAATGAGCAGTTCTTC. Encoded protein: CASSLRPGLTYNEQFF. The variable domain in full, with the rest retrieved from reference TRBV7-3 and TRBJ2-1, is GAGVSQTPSNKVTEKGKYVELRCDPISGHTALYWYRQSLGQGPEFLIYFQGTGAADDSGLPNDRFFAVRPEGSVSTLKIQRTERGDSAVYLCASSLRPGLTYNEQFFGPGTRLTVL.

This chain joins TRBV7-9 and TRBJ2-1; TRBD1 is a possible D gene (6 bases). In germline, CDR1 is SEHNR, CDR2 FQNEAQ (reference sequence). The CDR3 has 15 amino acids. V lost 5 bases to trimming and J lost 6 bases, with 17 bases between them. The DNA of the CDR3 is TGTGCCAGCAGCCCACTAAGCGGACAGTTCAATGAGCAGTTCTTC. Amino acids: CASSPLSGQFNEQFF.

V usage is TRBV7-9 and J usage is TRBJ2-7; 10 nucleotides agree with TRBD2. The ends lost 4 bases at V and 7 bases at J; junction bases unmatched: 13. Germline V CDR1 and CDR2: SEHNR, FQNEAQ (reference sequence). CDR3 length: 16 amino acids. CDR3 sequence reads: CASSSRRGSGRLEQYF. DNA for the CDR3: TGTGCCAGCAGCTCTAGGAGGGGTAGCGGGAGGTTGGAGCAGTACTTC.

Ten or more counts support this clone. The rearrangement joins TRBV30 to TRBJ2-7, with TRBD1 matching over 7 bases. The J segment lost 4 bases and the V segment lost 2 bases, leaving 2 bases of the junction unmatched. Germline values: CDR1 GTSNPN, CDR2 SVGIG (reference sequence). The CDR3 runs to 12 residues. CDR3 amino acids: CAWSSTGYEQYF. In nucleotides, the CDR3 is TGTGCCTGGAGTTCGACAGGGTACGAGCAGTACTTC. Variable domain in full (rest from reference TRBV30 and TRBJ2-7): SQTIHQWPATLVQPVGSPLSLECTVEGTSNPNLYWYRQAAGRGLQLLFYSVGIGQISSEVPQNLSASRPQDRQFILSSKKLLLSDSGFYLCAWSSTGYEQYFGPGTRLTVT.

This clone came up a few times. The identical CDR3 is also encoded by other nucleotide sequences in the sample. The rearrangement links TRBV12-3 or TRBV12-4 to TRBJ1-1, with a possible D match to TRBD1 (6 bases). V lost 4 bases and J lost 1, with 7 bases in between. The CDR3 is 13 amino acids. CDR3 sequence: CASSSTGNTEAFF. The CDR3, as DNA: TGTGCCAGCAGTTCGACAGGGAACACTGAAGCTTTCTTT.

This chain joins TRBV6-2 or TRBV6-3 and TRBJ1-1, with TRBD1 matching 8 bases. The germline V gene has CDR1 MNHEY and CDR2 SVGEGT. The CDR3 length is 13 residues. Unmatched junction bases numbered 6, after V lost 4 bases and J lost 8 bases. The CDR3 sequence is CASSSTGAREAFF. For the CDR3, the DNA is TGTGCCAGCAGTTCGACAGGGGCCCGAGAAGCTTTCTTT.

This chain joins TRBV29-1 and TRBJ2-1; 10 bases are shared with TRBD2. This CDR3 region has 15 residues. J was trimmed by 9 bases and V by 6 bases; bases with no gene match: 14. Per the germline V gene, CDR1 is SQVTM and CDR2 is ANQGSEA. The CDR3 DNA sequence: TGCAGCGTCTTATTTCTAGCGGGGGTACTAGGTGAGCAGTTCTTC. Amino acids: CSVLFLAGVLGEQFF.

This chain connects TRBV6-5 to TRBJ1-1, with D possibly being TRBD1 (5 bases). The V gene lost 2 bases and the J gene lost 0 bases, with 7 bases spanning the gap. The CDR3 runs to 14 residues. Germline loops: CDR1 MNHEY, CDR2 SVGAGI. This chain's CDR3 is CASSYKGLNTEAFF. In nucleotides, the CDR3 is TGTGCCAGCAGTTACAAGGGGCTGAACACTGAAGCTTTCTTT.

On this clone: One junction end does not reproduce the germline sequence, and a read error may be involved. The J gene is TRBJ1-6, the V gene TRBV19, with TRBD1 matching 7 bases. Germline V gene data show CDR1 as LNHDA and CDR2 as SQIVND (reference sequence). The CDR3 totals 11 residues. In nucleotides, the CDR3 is TGTGCCACCCGAGACCGGGACAGCCTTACGTTT. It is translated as CATRDRDSLTF.

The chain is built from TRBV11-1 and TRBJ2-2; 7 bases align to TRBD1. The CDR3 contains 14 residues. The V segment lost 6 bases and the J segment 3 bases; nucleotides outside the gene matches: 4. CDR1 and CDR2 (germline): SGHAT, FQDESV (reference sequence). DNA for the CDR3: TGTGCCAGCAGAAAACAGGGGCACACCGGGGAGCTGTTTTTT. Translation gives CASRKQGHTGELFF.

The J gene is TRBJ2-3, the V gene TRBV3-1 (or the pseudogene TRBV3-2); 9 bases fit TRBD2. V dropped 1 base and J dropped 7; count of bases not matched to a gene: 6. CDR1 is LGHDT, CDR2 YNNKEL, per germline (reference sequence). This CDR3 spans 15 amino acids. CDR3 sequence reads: CASSQGSGRIYTQYF. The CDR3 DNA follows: TGTGCCAGCAGCCAAGGGAGCGGGAGGATATATACGCAGTATTTT.

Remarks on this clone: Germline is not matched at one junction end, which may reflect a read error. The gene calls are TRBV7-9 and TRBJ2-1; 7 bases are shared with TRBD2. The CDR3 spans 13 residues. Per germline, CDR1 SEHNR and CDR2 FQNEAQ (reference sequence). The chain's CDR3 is CNSMSGVYNEQFF. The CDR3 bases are TGCAACTCAATGAGCGGGGTATACAATGAGCAGTTCTTC.

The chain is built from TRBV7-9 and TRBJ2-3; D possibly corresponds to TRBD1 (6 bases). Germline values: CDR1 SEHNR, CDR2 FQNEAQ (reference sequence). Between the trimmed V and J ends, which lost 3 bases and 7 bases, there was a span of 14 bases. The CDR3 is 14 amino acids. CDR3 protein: CASSFTQGRNTQYF. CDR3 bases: TGTGCCAGCAGCTTTACACAGGGCAGGAATACGCAGTATTTT.

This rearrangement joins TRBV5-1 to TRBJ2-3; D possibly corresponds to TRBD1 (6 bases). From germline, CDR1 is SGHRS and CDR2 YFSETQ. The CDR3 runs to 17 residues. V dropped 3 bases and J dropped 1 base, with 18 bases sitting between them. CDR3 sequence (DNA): TGCGCCAGCAGCTCCGGGAACAGGGCTCAGGGCACAGATACGCAGTATTTT. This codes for CASSSGNRAQGTDTQYF.

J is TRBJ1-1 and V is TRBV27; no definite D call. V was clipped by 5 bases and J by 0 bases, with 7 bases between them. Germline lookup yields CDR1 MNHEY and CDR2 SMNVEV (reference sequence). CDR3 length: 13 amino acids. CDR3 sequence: CASSMSMNTEAFF. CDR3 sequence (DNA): TGTGCCAGCAGTATGAGTATGAACACTGAAGCTTTCTTT.

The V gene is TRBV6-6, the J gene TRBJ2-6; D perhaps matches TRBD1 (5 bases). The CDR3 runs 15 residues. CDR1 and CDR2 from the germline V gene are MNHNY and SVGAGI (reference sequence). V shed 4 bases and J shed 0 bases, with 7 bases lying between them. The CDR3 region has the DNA TGTGCCAGCAGTTCACAGGCCTCTGGGGCCAACGTCCTGACTTTC. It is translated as CASSSQASGANVLTF.

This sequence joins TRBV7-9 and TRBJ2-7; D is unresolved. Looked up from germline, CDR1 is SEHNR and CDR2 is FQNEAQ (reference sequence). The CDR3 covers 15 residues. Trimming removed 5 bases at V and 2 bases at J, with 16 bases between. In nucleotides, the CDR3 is TGTGCCAGCAGCAGTTTGGTCGGAGCCACCTACGAGCAGTACTTC. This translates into CASSSLVGATYEQYF.

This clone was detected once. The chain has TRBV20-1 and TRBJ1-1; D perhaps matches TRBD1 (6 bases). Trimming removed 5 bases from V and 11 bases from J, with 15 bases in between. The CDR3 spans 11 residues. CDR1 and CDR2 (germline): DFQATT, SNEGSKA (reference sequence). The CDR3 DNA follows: TGCAGTGCTTCCCGGGGGGGGCTGGCTTTCTTT. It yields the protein CSASRGGLAFF.

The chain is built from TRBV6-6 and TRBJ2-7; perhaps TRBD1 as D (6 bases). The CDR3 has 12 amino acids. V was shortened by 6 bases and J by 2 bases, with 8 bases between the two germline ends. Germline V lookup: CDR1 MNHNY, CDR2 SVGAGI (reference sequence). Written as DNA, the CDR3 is TGTGCCAGCAGGGACAGTGCCTACGAGCAGTACTTC. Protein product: CASRDSAYEQYF.

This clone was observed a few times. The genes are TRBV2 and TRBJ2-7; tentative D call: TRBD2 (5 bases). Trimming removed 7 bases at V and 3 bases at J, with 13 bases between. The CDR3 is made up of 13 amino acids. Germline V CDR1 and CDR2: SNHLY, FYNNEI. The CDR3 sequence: CASTLGRDYEQYF. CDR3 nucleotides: TGTGCCAGCACCCTCGGACGGGACTACGAGCAGTACTTC. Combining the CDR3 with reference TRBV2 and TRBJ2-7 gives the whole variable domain EPEVTQTPSHQVTQMGQEVILRCVPISNHLYFYWYRQILGQKVEFLVSFYNNEISEKSEIFDDQFSVERPDGSNFTLKIRSTKLEDSAMYFCASTLGRDYEQYFGPGTRLTVT.

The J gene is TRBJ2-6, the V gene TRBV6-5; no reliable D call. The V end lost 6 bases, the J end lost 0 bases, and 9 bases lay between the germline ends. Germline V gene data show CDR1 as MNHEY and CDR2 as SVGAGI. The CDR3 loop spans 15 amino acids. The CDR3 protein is CASRLQVSGANVLTF. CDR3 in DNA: TGTGCCAGCAGATTGCAGGTCTCTGGGGCCAACGTCCTGACTTTC.

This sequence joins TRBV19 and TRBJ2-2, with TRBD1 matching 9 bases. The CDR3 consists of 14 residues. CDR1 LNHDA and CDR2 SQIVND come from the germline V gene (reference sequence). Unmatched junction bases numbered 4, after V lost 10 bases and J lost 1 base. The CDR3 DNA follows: TGTGCCACACGACAGGGGGAGAACACCGGGGAGCTGTTTTTT. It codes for CATRQGENTGELFF.

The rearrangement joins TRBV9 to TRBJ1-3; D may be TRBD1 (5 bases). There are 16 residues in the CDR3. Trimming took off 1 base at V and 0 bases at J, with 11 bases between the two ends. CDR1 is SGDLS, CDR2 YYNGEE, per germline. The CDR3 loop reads CASSVTGSSSGNTIYF. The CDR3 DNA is TGTGCCAGCAGCGTAACAGGATCGTCCTCTGGAAACACCATATATTTT.

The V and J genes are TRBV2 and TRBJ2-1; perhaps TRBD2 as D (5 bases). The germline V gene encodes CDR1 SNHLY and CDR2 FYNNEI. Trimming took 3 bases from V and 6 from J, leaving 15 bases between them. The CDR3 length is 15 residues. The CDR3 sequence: CASSDRERLINEQFF. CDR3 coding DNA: TGTGCCAGCAGTGACCGGGAACGACTAATCAATGAGCAGTTCTTC.

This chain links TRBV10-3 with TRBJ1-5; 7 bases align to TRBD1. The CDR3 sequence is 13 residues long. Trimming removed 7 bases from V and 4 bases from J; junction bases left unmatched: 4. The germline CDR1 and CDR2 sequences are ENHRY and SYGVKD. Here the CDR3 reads CAITGDRNQPQHF. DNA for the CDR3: TGTGCCATCACCGGGGACAGAAATCAGCCCCAGCATTTT.

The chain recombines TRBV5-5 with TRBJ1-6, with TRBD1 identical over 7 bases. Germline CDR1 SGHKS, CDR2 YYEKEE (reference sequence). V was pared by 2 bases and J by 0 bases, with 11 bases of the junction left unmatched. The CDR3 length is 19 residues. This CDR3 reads CASSFSWDSHSSYNSPLHF. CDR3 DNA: TGTGCCAGCAGCTTTTCCTGGGACAGCCACAGCTCCTATAATTCACCCCTCCACTTT.

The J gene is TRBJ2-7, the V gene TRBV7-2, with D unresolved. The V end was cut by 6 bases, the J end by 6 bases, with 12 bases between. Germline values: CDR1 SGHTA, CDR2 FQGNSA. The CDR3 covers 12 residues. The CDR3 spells CASSPTLFEQYF. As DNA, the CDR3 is TGTGCCAGCAGTCCCACTCTGTTCGAGCAGTACTTC.

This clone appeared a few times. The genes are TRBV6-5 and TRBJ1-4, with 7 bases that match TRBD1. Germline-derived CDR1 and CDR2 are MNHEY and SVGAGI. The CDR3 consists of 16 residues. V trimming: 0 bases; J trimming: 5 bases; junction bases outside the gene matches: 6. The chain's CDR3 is CASSYSRGRGNEKLFF. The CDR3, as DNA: TGTGCCAGCAGTTACTCTCGGGGCAGGGGGAATGAAAAACTGTTTTTT.

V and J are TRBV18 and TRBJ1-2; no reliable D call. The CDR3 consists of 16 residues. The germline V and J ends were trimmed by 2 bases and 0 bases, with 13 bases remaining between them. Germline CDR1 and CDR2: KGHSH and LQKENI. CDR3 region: CASSPSLIGANYGYTF. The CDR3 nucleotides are TGTGCCAGCTCACCATCTCTGATCGGTGCTAACTATGGCTACACCTTC.

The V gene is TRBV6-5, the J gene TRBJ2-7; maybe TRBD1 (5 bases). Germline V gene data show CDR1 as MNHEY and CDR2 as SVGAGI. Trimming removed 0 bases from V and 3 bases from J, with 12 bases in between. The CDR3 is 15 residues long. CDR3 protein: CASSYSSGNYYEQYF. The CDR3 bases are TGTGCCAGCAGTTACTCCTCAGGGAATTACTACGAGCAGTACTTC.

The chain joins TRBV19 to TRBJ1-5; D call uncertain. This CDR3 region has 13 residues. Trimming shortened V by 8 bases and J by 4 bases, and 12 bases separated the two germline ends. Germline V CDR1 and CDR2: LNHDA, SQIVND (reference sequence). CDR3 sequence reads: CASRPTNNQPQHF. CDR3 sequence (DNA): TGTGCCAGTCGGCCAACTAATAATCAGCCCCAGCATTTT.